The 19 T cell receptor beta chains listed next were all sequenced from one sample in a study of cytomegalovirus exposure and HLA in healthy donors. Both 60 Vbeta primers and 13 Jbeta primers went into the PCR. Some clones are missing from TCRdb's copy, which holds only in-frame ones; the method was immunoSEQ multiplex PCR. In the table there are more than 95,000 clones, more than 60% of which are singletons. The sequencing input was PBMCs. These receptors were taken from a male donor in good health and CMV-seronegative.

V usage is TRBV28 and J usage is TRBJ2-1; 10 bases match TRBD2. Germline CDR1 is MDHEN and CDR2 is SYDVKM. The CDR3 loop spans 17 amino acids. With V trimmed by 5 bases and J by 0 bases, 7 bases remained unmatched. This chain's CDR3 is CASSPGLATNSYNEQFF. CDR3 nucleotides: TGTGCCAGCAGTCCGGGACTAGCGACTAACTCCTACAATGAGCAGTTCTTC.

This clone was seen only once. The rearrangement uses TRBV5-4 and TRBJ2-1; tentative D call: TRBD2 (5 bases). Per the germline V gene, CDR1 is SGHNT and CDR2 is YYREEE (reference sequence). The CDR3 is 14 residues long. V lost 2 bases, J lost 9 bases, and 15 bases lay in between. The CDR3 spells CASSLKTGLGEQFF. The DNA of the CDR3 is TGTGCCAGCAGCTTAAAAACGGGATTGGGTGAGCAGTTCTTC. Filled out from reference TRBV5-4 and TRBJ2-1, the complete variable domain reads ETGVTQSPTHLIKTRGQQVTLRCSSQSGHNTVSWYQQALGQGPQFIFQYYREEENGRGNFPPRFSGLQFPNYSSELNVNALELDDSALYLCASSLKTGLGEQFFGPGTRLTVL.

The chain links TRBV19 to TRBJ2-3, with no clear D. Germline-derived CDR1 and CDR2 are LNHDA and SQIVND (reference sequence). This CDR3 comprises 12 residues. The V gene lost 7 bases and the J gene lost 1 base, with 6 bases spanning the gap. For the CDR3, the DNA is TGTGCCAGTAAGCGTGGCACAGATACGCAGTATTTT. It yields the protein CASKRGTDTQYF.

The sample holds a few counts of this clone. The chain has TRBV21-1 and TRBJ1-5; the table calls TRBD1, which could not be checked here. TRBV21-1 is shown as a pseudogene. This CDR3 is 19 amino acids long. CDR3 in amino acids: CASSQSGGQTVNSNQPQHF. In DNA form, the CDR3 reads TGTGCCAGCAGCCAATCTGGTGGACAGACCGTTAATAGCAATCAGCCCCAGCATTTT.

The genes are TRBV9 and TRBJ2-2; the D is unclear. V was cut by 2 bases and J by 1 base, with 3 bases left in between. This CDR3 region has 13 residues. Germline CDR1 and CDR2: SGDLS and YYNGEE. This chain's CDR3 is CASSVQNTGELFF. Written as DNA, the CDR3 is TGTGCCAGCAGCGTTCAGAACACCGGGGAGCTGTTTTTT.

This clone was seen only a few times. The rearrangement uses TRBV5-4 and TRBJ2-7, with D perhaps matching TRBD2 (6 bases). Trimming removed 2 bases from V and 2 bases from J, with 20 bases in between. CDR3 size: 17 residues. Per the germline V gene, CDR1 is SGHNT and CDR2 is YYREEE (reference sequence). The CDR3 DNA reads as TGTGCCAGCAGCTTAGCACACGACGGGACTGGTGCCTACGAGCAGTACTTC. Protein product: CASSLAHDGTGAYEQYF.

Concerning this clone itself: Other DNA sequences from this sample encode an identical CDR3 as well. V and J are TRBV5-1 and TRBJ2-3; D perhaps matches TRBD1 (6 bases). The germline V gene has CDR1 SGHRS and CDR2 YFSETQ. V lost 0 bases, J lost 3 bases, and 11 bases lay in between. The CDR3 sequence is 15 residues long. CDR3 in DNA: TGCGCCAGCAGCTTGGGGGGGCCGGGGACAGATACGCAGTATTTT. Translation: CASSLGGPGTDTQYF.

This clone was seen more than once but under ten times. The chain is built from TRBV28 and TRBJ2-7; 7 nucleotides align to TRBD1. CDR1 and CDR2 from the germline V gene are MDHEN and SYDVKM. V trimming: 1 base; J trimming: 5 bases; junction bases outside the gene matches: 17. There are 18 residues in the CDR3. The CDR3 spells CASSLSPWAQTGSHEQYF. In DNA form, the CDR3 reads TGTGCCAGCAGTTTATCCCCCTGGGCCCAGACAGGGTCCCACGAGCAGTACTTC.

A single count supports this clone. The chain carries TRBV27 and TRBJ2-7; 9 positions match TRBD2. Trimming at V came to 6 bases and at J to 1 base, leaving 7 bases not matched to a gene. The germline CDR1 and CDR2 sequences are MNHEY and SMNVEV (reference sequence). CDR3 length equals 15 residues. Here the CDR3 DNA reads TGTGCCAGCAGGTTTACTAGCGGGCCGTCCTACGAGCAGTACTTC. Translated: CASRFTSGPSYEQYF.

This chain joins TRBV7-2 and TRBJ1-1; tentative D call: TRBD1 (6 bases). Germline loops: CDR1 SGHTA, CDR2 FQGNSA. Deletions cut 3 bases from V and 5 bases from J, with 13 bases between. This CDR3 comprises 14 residues. The chain's CDR3 is CASSLVQGGTEAFF. CDR3 sequence (DNA): TGTGCCAGCAGCTTGGTACAGGGTGGAACTGAAGCTTTCTTT.

This sequence joins TRBV4-2 and TRBJ1-2; D ambiguous. Germline-derived CDR1 and CDR2 are LGHNA and YNFKEQ. V lost 4 bases, J lost 1 base, and 22 bases lay in between. This CDR3 is built from 18 residues. This chain's CDR3 is CASSPTAAQQWVNYGYTF. CDR3 DNA sequence: TGTGCCAGCAGCCCCACCGCTGCCCAACAGTGGGTTAACTATGGCTACACCTTC.

The chain carries TRBV6-1 and TRBJ2-2; 8 nucleotides agree with TRBD1. V lost 5 bases, J lost 4 bases, and 6 bases stayed unmatched. Germline loops: CDR1 MNHNS, CDR2 SASEGT. The CDR3 is made up of 15 amino acids. As DNA, the CDR3 is TGTGCCAGCAGTCCAGGGGGCTCGGGCACCGGGGAGCTGTTTTTT. Translated: CASSPGGSGTGELFF.

There are many counts of this clone. V and J are TRBV15 and TRBJ1-1; D uncertain. There are 13 residues in the CDR3. Between the trimmed V and J ends, which lost 6 bases and 6 bases, there was a span of 14 bases. Germline V lookup: CDR1 LNHNV, CDR2 YYDKDF (reference sequence). CDR3 sequence reads: CATRISPSAEAFF. CDR3 DNA: TGTGCCACCAGGATCAGCCCTAGCGCTGAAGCTTTCTTT.

J is TRBJ1-1 and V is TRBV7-9; D gene unclear. Germline V gene sequence: CDR1 SEHNR, CDR2 FQNEAQ (reference sequence). V gave up 5 bases and J gave up 1 base, with 14 bases separating them. This CDR3 has 15 residues. Here the CDR3 DNA reads TGTGCCAGCAGCCCCCCGAGATCCGCGAACACTGAAGCTTTCTTT. Translated: CASSPPRSANTEAFF. The whole variable domain, remainder taken from reference TRBV7-9 and TRBJ1-1, is DTGVSQNPRHKITKRGQNVTFRCDPISEHNRLYWYRQTLGQGPEFLTYFQNEAQLEKSRLLSDRFSAERPKGSFSTLEIQRTEQGDSAMYLCASSPPRSANTEAFFGQGTRLTVV.

The chain uses TRBV5-1 and TRBJ2-2; TRBD2 matches 11 bases. The length of the CDR3 is 14 residues. Germline assignment: CDR1 SGHRS and CDR2 YFSETQ. The J segment lost 4 bases and the V segment lost 7 bases, leaving 3 bases of the junction unmatched. CDR3 DNA sequence: TGCGCCAGCTCTCTAGCGGGAGGCACCGGGGAGCTGTTTTTT. This translates into CASSLAGGTGELFF. The full variable domain, with the rest looked up from reference TRBV5-1 and TRBJ2-2, is KAGVTQTPRYLIKTRGQQVTLSCSPISGHRSVSWYQQTPGQGLQFLFEYFSETQRNKGNFPGRFSGRQFSNSRSEMNVSTLELGDSALYLCASSLAGGTGELFFGEGSRLTVL.

The chain joins TRBV19 to TRBJ1-1; TRBD1 matches at 8 bases. This CDR3 has 17 residues. Germline V gene sequence: CDR1 LNHDA, CDR2 SQIVND (reference sequence). The ends lost 1 base at V and 4 bases at J; junction bases unmatched: 11. CDR3 amino acids: CASSIARTGRPGTEAFF. CDR3 nucleotides: TGTGCCAGTAGTATAGCCAGGACAGGGAGACCGGGCACTGAAGCTTTCTTT.

The DNA for the CDR3 is TGTGCCAGCAGCGAGGACAGAAGCGTAGCCAAAAACATTCAGTACTTC. Translated, it gives CASSEDRSVAKNIQYF. V is TRBV5-4 and J is TRBJ2-4; TRBD1 is a possible D gene (6 bases). The CDR3 extends over 16 amino acids. Trimming shortened V by 4 bases and J by 0 bases, and 14 bases separated the two germline ends. CDR1 SGHNT and CDR2 YYREEE come from the germline V gene (reference sequence).

This chain connects TRBV4-1 to TRBJ2-1, with 7 nucleotides matching TRBD2. The CDR3 contains 16 residues. Per the germline V gene, CDR1 is MGHRA and CDR2 is YSYEKL. V gave up 2 bases and J gave up 4 bases; unmatched junction bases: 8. The CDR3 reads CASSQWVAGTYNEQFF. The CDR3 DNA follows: TGCGCCAGCAGCCAATGGGTAGCGGGCACATACAATGAGCAGTTCTTC.

The chain couples TRBV12-5 to TRBJ2-3, with TRBD2 matching over 9 bases. CDR1 and CDR2 (germline): LGHNT, FRNRAP. The V segment lost 6 bases and the J segment 0 bases; nucleotides outside the gene matches: 4. The CDR3 spans 15 residues. The CDR3 nucleotides read TGTGCTAGTGGACCCGGGACTAGCAGCACAGATACGCAGTATTTT. This codes for CASGPGTSSTDTQYF.